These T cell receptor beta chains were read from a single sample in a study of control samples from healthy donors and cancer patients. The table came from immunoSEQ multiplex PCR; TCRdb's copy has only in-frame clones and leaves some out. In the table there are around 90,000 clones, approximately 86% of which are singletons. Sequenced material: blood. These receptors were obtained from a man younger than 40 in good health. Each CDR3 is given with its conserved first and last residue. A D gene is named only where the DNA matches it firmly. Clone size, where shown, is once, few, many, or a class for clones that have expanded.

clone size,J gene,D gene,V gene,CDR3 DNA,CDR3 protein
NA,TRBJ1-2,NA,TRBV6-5,TGTGCCAGCAGCGACCCTCACCCCAACTATGGCTACACCTTC,CASSDPHPNYGYTF
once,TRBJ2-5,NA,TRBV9,TGTGCCAGCAGCGTGGGAGAAGAGACCCAGTACTTC,CASSVGEETQYF
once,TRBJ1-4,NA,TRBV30,TGTGCCTGCGGCCCGCCCAATAATGAAAAACTGTTTTTT,CACGPPNNEKLFF
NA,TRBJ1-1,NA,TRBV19,TGTGCCAGTACCCCGGCGGACTACACTGAAGCTTTCTTT,CASTPADYTEAFF
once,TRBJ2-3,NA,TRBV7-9,TGTGCCAGCAGCTTAGCCAAGGGGCCCTCTAGCACAGATACGCAGTATTTT,CASSLAKGPSSTDTQYF
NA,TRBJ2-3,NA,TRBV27,TGTGCCAGCAGGGGGTGGGGCACAGATACGCAGTATTTT,CASRGWGTDTQYF
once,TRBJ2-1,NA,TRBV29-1,TGCAGCGTTGAAGGAAGGGACCTACTCCATAGTTACAATGAGCAGTTCTTC,CSVEGRDLLHSYNEQFF
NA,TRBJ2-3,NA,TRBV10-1,TGCGCCAGCAGTGAGAACCGGGAAGATACGCAGTATTTT,CASSENREDTQYF
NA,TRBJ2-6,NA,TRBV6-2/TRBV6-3,TGTGCCAGCAGTTACTCGCAGGGACCTGGGGCCAACGTCCTGACTTTC,CASSYSQGPGANVLTF
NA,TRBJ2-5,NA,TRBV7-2,TGTGCCAGCACCCTGTCCCCCCAAGAGACCCAGTACTTC,CASTLSPQETQYF
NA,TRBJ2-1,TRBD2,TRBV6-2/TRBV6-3,TGTGCCAGCAGTACCGGGACTAGCGGGGGGGCGGGCCAGTTCTTC,CASSTGTSGGAGQFF
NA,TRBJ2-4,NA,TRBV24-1,TGTGCCACCAGTGATTTACACATTCAGTACTTC,CATSDLHIQYF
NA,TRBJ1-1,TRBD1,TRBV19,TGTGCCAGTAGTATTACAGGGGGCATCGAAGCTTTCTTT,CASSITGGIEAFF
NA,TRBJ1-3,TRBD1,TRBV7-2,TGTGCCAGCTCCGAAGCGGGGACAGGGGGGGGGCGGCACACCATATATTTT,CASSEAGTGGGRHTIYF
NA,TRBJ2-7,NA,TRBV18,TGTGCCAGCTCATCTGGATACTACGAGCAGTACTTC,CASSSGYYEQYF
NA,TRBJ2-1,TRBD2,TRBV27,TGTGCCAGCAGTCTCCGCCGCGGGGGGGCCGACAATGAGCAGTTCTTC,CASSLRRGGADNEQFF
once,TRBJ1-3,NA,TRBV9,TGTGCCAGCAGCGTAGGAGGGTCAGGGACTGGAAACACCATATATTTT,CASSVGGSGTGNTIYF
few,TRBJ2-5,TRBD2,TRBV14,TGTGCCAGCAGCCAACTTCTTGGGGGGGGTATGAAGACCCAGTACTTC,CASSQLLGGGMKTQYF
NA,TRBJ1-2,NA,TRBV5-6,TGTGCCAGCAGCTTGGTGGGACAAAAGTCCACCTTC,CASSLVGQKSTF
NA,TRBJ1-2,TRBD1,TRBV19,TGTGCCAGTAGTCCAACTCCGGGACAGGGGTTCTATGGCTACACCTTC,CASSPTPGQGFYGYTF
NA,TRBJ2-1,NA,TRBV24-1,TGTGCCACCAGTCAGGGGTCCTACAATGAGCAGTTCTTC,CATSQGSYNEQFF
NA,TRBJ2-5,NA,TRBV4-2,TGTGCCAGCAGCCAAGGTATTAGCGGACAGTACCAAGAGACCCAGTACTTC,CASSQGISGQYQETQYF
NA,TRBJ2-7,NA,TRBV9,TGTGCCAGCAGCGCTAGTGGTGGCGGAATATCCTACGAGCAGTACTTC,CASSASGGGISYEQYF
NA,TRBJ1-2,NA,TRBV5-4,TGTGCCAGCAGCTCCCGGGACAAGAAGGCCTATGGCTACACCTTC,CASSSRDKKAYGYTF
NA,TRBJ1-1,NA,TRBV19,TGTGCCAGTAATCGAGGGAACACTGAAGCTTTCTTT,CASNRGNTEAFF
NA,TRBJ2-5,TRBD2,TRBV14,TGTGCCAGCAGCCCCGAATTCACAGGACTAGAGGGAGAGACCCAGTACTTC,CASSPEFTGLEGETQYF
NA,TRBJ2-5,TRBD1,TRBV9,TGTGCCAGCAGCCCTCGGACAGGGGGAGAGACCCAGTACTTC,CASSPRTGGETQYF
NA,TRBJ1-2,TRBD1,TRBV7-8,TGTGCCAGCAGCAAGACAGGGGTCGATGGCTACACCTTC,CASSKTGVDGYTF
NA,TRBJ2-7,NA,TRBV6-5,TGTGCCAGCAGTTACGGTACTATCTCCTACGAGCAGTACTTC,CASSYGTISYEQYF
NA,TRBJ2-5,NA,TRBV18,TGTGCCAGCTCCCGCAACCAAGAGACCCAGTACTTC,CASSRNQETQYF
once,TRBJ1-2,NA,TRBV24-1,TGTGCCATCCTCCTCGAGGCAGGCCTAGCTAACTATGGCTACACCTTC,CAILLEAGLANYGYTF
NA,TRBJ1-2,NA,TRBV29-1,TGCAGCGTTGACGACAACTATGGCTACACCTTC,CSVDDNYGYTF
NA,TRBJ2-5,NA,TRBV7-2,TGTGCCAGCAGATCCAGGGGTTCCGGGGAGACCCAGTACTTC,CASRSRGSGETQYF
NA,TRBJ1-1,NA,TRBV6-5,TGTGCCAGCAGCAGGGTCATGAACACTGAAGCTTTCTTT,CASSRVMNTEAFF
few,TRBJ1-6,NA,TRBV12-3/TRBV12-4,TGTGCCAGCAGTGGCCCCTCCCGAGCCCTCCACTTT,CASSGPSRALHF
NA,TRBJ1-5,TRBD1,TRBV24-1,TGTGCCACCAGTGACCTCCGGACAGGGGATGGTCAGCCCCAGCATTTT,CATSDLRTGDGQPQHF
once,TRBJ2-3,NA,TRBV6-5,TGTGCCAGTCAGGAGGCAACCCTTAGCACAGATACGCAGTATTTT,CASQEATLSTDTQYF
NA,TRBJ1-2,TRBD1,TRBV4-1,TGCGCCAGCAGCCAAGGAACAGGGGGCTACCTCGATTCCTCCTCCTATGGCTACACCTTC,CASSQGTGGYLDSSSYGYTF
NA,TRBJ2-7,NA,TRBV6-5,TGTGCCAGCAGTTACTCTTTTCAGGGTTTGGCCTACGAGCAGTACTTC,CASSYSFQGLAYEQYF
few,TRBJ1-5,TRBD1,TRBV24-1,TGTGCCACCAGTGACCCCGGGACAGGACCCAGCAATCAGCCCCAGCATTTT,CATSDPGTGPSNQPQHF
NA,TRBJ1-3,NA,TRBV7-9,TGTGCCAGCAGCTTTCCGGACAGTAAAGGAAACACCATATATTTT,CASSFPDSKGNTIYF
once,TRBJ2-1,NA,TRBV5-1,TGCGCCAGCAGCCCGTTTAGCGACAGCTCCTACAATGAGCAGTTCTTC,CASSPFSDSSYNEQFF
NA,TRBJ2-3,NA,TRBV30,TGTGCCTGGGATAGGGTCCGTGCAGATACGCAGTATTTT,CAWDRVRADTQYF
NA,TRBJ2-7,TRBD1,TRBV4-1,TGCGCCAGCAGCCAAGAGGGACAGGGTTTCTACGAGCAGTACTTC,CASSQEGQGFYEQYF
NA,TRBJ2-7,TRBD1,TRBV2,TGTGCCAGCAGTAAAATTGGGGCCACAGGGGGCAGGTACGAGCAGTACTTC,CASSKIGATGGRYEQYF
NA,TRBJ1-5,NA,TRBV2,TGTGCCAGCCGAAGGGACCAGTCGACGCAGCCCCAGCATTTT,CASRRDQSTQPQHF
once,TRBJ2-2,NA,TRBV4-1,TGCGCCAGCAGCCATCCGAGCGGATTGAACACCGGGGAGCTGTTTTTT,CASSHPSGLNTGELFF
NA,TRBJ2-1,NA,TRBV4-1,TGCGCCAGCAGCCAAGCGAGGGGGCGGGGGGACAATGAGCAGTTCTTC,CASSQARGRGDNEQFF
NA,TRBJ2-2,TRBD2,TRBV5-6,TGTGCCAGCAGCACACTAGCGGAGAACACCGGGGAGCTGTTTTTT,CASSTLAENTGELFF
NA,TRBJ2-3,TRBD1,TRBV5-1,TGCGCCAGCAGCTCAACAGGGGGAGGGCAGTATTTT,CASSSTGGGQYF
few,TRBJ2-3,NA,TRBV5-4,TGTGCCAGCAGCTTGCGCGGGGCTAGCACAGATACGCAGTATTTT,CASSLRGASTDTQYF
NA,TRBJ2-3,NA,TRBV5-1,TGCGCCAGCAGCTTCGGGGAGAGCACAGATACGCAGTATTTT,CASSFGESTDTQYF
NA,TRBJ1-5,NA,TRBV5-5,TGTGCCAGCAGCTGGACAGACAATCAGCCCCAGCATTTT,CASSWTDNQPQHF
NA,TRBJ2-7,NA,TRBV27,TGTGCCAGCAGTTTGAGGGGCTACGAGCAGTACTTC,CASSLRGYEQYF
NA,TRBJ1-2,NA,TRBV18,TGTGCCAGCTCACCGGGACCCCCGACACGGTTAACTAACTATGGCTACACCTTC,CASSPGPPTRLTNYGYTF